These 17 T cell receptor beta chains were all obtained from the same sample, sequenced in a study of early T cells in non-severe SARS-CoV-2 infection. Each CDR3 protein gets one entry after TCRdb re-called the 5' RACE reads with MiXCR. This repertoire shows roughly 100,000 distinct CDR3 sequences, about an eighth found once; its top ten account for approximately 4%. The sequenced sample was whole blood, obtained at baseline. The receptors shown here come from an adult who was a healthcare worker with PCR-confirmed SARS-CoV-2 infection or an uninfected control (not recorded which).

This clonotype was recorded at least ten times. The chain uses TRBV30 and TRBJ1-6; tentatively, D is TRBD1 (5 bases). The CDR3 consists of 14 residues. CDR1 and CDR2 from the germline V gene are GTSNPN and SVGIG (reference sequence). V was cut by 3 bases and J by 6 bases, with 12 bases left in between. This chain's CDR3 is CAWSPPGSNSPLHF. CDR3 bases: TGTGCCTGGAGCCCGCCAGGGAGTAATTCACCCCTCCACTTT.

This clonotype was found a few times. This chain joins TRBV14 and TRBJ2-7; D not resolved. The CDR3 has 15 residues. The germline gives CDR1 SGHDN, CDR2 FVKESK. Trimming left V 1 base short and J 9 bases short, with 19 bases between. The DNA of the CDR3 is TGTGCCAGCAGCCAAGGGATGCTACTCCTACGACGGCAGTACTTC. This translates into CASSQGMLLLRRQYF.

This clonotype was picked up a small number of times. The genes are TRBV12-5 and TRBJ2-2, with D possibly being TRBD1 (6 bases). Germline loops: CDR1 LGHNT, CDR2 FRNRAP. Trimming shortened V by 0 bases and J by 2 bases, and 7 bases separated the two germline ends. The CDR3 has 15 residues. The CDR3 coding sequence is TGTGCTAGTGGTTTGGTACAGGGAAACACCGGGGAGCTGTTTTTT. This gives the protein CASGLVQGNTGELFF. Combining the CDR3 with reference TRBV12-5 and TRBJ2-2 gives the whole variable domain DARVTQTPRHKVTEMGQEVTMRCQPILGHNTVFWYRQTMMQGLELLAYFRNRAPLDDSGMPKDRFSAEMPDATLATLKIQPSEPRDSAVYFCASGLVQGNTGELFFGEGSRLTVL.

This clonotype was counted a few times. The gene calls are TRBV27 and TRBJ2-1; D not certain. Germline CDR1 reads MNHEY; CDR2 reads SMNVEV (reference sequence). The CDR3 loop spans 15 amino acids. V was shortened by 5 bases and J by 0 bases, with 11 bases between the two germline ends. CDR3 residues: CASSPRSVSYNEQFF. The CDR3 coding sequence is TGTGCCAGCAGTCCCCGGAGTGTCTCCTACAATGAGCAGTTCTTC.

The sample holds many counts of this clonotype. The chain combines TRBV6-1 with TRBJ1-2; D uncertain. Germline CDR1 is MNHNS and CDR2 is SASEGT. The ends were cut back, 7 bases at V and 6 bases at J, with 9 bases in the middle. There are 11 residues in the CDR3. The CDR3 coding sequence is TGTGCCAGCACTCTGTTTGATGGCTACACCTTC. Amino acid sequence: CASTLFDGYTF.

This clonotype has at least ten counts. J is TRBJ2-3 and V is TRBV7-6; 9 bases map to TRBD2. The CDR3 runs 19 residues. The V gene's germline CDR1 is SGHVS and CDR2 FNYEAQ. After removal of 1 base from V and 6 bases from J, the junction contained 17 bases not matched to a gene. The CDR3 bases are TGTGCCAGCAGCTTAGTCCCGAAGCGGGGGGTACCTGGGGTTGATACGCAGTATTTT. This encodes CASSLVPKRGVPGVDTQYF. Full variable domain (rest looked up from reference TRBV7-6 and TRBJ2-3): GAGVSQSPRYKVTKRGQDVALRCDPISGHVSLYWYRQALGQGPEFLTYFNYEAQQDKSGLPNDRFSAERPEGSISTLTIQRTEQRDSAMYRCASSLVPKRGVPGVDTQYFGPGTRLTVL.

This clonotype has at least ten counts. The chain uses TRBV28 and TRBJ2-7; the match to TRBD1 covers 11 bases. With V trimmed by 6 bases and J by 2 bases, 9 bases remained unmatched. This CDR3 region has 16 residues. CDR1 and CDR2 (germline): MDHEN, SYDVKM. Here the CDR3 DNA reads TGTGCCAGCAGCACCTCCCGGGACAGGGGGGCCTACGAGCAGTACTTC. Amino acid sequence: CASSTSRDRGAYEQYF.

This clonotype occurred a few times. The chain joins TRBV4-1 to TRBJ1-1; 7 bases align to TRBD1. The CDR3 is 15 residues long. J was trimmed by 11 bases and V by 3 bases; bases with no gene match: 15. The germline V gene encodes CDR1 MGHRA and CDR2 YSYEKL. The CDR3 region has the DNA TGCGCCAGCAGCCAGATTTTCCCAGGGGGTTTGCGGGCTTTCTTT. It specifies CASSQIFPGGLRAFF.

This clonotype has a handful of counts. The chain is built from TRBV7-9 and TRBJ2-1, with D unresolved. Germline V gene lookup returns CDR1 SEHNR and CDR2 FQNEAQ (reference sequence). This CDR3 has 13 amino acids. V gave up 6 bases and J gave up 0 bases, with 6 bases separating them. The CDR3 DNA reads as TGTGCCAGCAGGGAAAGCTCCTACAATGAGCAGTTCTTC. Amino acids: CASRESSYNEQFF.

This clonotype was seen at least ten times. The chain carries TRBV28 and TRBJ1-5; tentatively, D is TRBD1 (6 bases). The CDR3 loop spans 14 amino acids. The germline V gene encodes CDR1 MDHEN and CDR2 SYDVKM. Trimming removed 8 bases at V and 4 bases at J, with 15 bases between. Written as DNA, the CDR3 is TGTGCCAGCGGCAGGGGCTCGGTTAATCAGCCCCAGCATTTT. It translates to CASGRGSVNQPQHF. Based on the CDR3 plus reference TRBV28 and TRBJ1-5, the full variable domain is DVKVTQSSRYLVKRTGEKVFLECVQDMDHENMFWYRQDPGLGLRLIYFSYDVKMKEKGDIPEGYSVSREKKERFSLILESASTNQTSMYLCASGRGSVNQPQHFGDGTRLSIL.

The CDR3 reads CSVQTPGLGYNEQFF. In nucleotides, the CDR3 is TGCAGCGTACAAACTCCGGGACTGGGATACAATGAGCAGTTCTTC. The V gene is TRBV29-1, the J gene TRBJ2-1; D possibly corresponds to TRBD2 (6 bases). This CDR3 contains 15 residues. Per the germline V gene, CDR1 is SQVTM and CDR2 is ANQGSEA. V lost 6 bases and J 4 bases, leaving 19 bases between the germline ends.

The chain combines TRBV28 with TRBJ1-1, with D unclear. The CDR3 contains 14 residues. Germline CDR1 and CDR2: MDHEN and SYDVKM. The V and J ends lost 4 bases and 0 bases respectively, with 9 bases between them. CDR3 sequence: CASSSPGLNTEAFF. The DNA for the CDR3 is TGTGCCAGCAGTTCCCCAGGCTTGAACACTGAAGCTTTCTTT.

This chain connects TRBV6-5 to TRBJ2-7; a weak D match, TRBD2 (6 bases). CDR1 is MNHEY, CDR2 SVGAGI, per germline. The CDR3 loop spans 14 amino acids. The ends were cut back, 5 bases at V and 7 bases at J, with 18 bases in the middle. The CDR3 DNA reads TGTGCCAGCAGTCGGACGAGGGACTGGGGGGAGCAGTACTTC. Translated, it gives CASSRTRDWGEQYF.

The chain employs TRBV10-1 and TRBJ2-2, with D tentatively TRBD2 (5 bases). The V and J ends lost 7 bases and 5 bases respectively, with 14 bases between them. The CDR3 is 14 amino acids. The germline CDR1 and CDR2 sequences are WNHNN and SYGVQD (reference sequence). CDR3 protein: CASTVVTGTGELFF. The DNA of the CDR3 is TGCGCCAGCACTGTGGTGACGGGAACCGGGGAGCTGTTTTTT.

The chain recombines TRBV2 with TRBJ1-1, with D hard to call. This CDR3 comprises 15 residues. With 0 bases removed from V and 1 base from J, the gap between germline ends came to 9 bases. CDR1 and CDR2 (germline): SNHLY, FYNNEI. In DNA form, the CDR3 reads TGTGCCAGCAGTGAAGCGCGAAGCGGGAACACTGAAGCTTTCTTT. It is translated as CASSEARSGNTEAFF.

There are a few counts of this clonotype. The chain couples TRBV20-1 to TRBJ1-5; 7 bases align to TRBD1. The CDR3 totals 13 residues. After removal of 3 bases from V and 6 bases from J, the junction contained 5 bases not matched to a gene. Germline values: CDR1 DFQATT, CDR2 SNEGSKA (reference sequence). Here the CDR3 DNA reads TGCAGTGCTAGTAAGGGGGCTGGTCAGCCCCAGCATTTT. Encoded protein: CSASKGAGQPQHF.

In this sample, this clonotype turned up many times. The V and J genes are TRBV9 and TRBJ1-1, with a possible D match to TRBD1 (6 bases). Trimming removed 0 bases from V and 3 bases from J, with 12 bases in between. The CDR3 is 15 amino acids. Germline V CDR1 and CDR2: SGDLS, YYNGEE. CDR3 DNA: TGTGCCAGCAGCGTAGATCAGGGGTTTCACACTGAAGCTTTCTTT. Its protein product is CASSVDQGFHTEAFF.